The entry below gives a single T cell receptor (beta chain) sequence along with its context. Its specificity is unknown. Using immunoSEQ multiplex PCR, the repertoire was profiled, and TCRdb retains in-frame clones only, with some absent. The sample contains 90,000 to 140,000 clones, about 80% of which appear only once. The data belong to a study of T cell responses to AZD1222 COVID-19 vaccine. Points from the study as a whole: Clonal diversity was possibly underestimated, and white British individuals and females predominated among donors. Only six individuals given AZD1222 were seropositive at baseline. Repertoires in all cases were sampled only once the peak T cell response had passed.

The CDR3 loop spans 15 amino acids. Germline values: CDR1 SGHAT, CDR2 FQNNGV. V was cut by 1 base and J by 0 bases, with 10 bases left in between. The chain links TRBV11-2 to TRBJ2-7; the D gene is possibly TRBD1 (5 bases). Sequencing used peripheral blood, obtained on day 0 of AZD1222 vaccination. This sequence originates from an adult in good health. The CDR3 protein is CASSLAQGSSYEQYF. For the CDR3, the DNA is TGTGCCAGCAGCTTAGCTCAGGGCAGCTCCTACGAGCAGTACTTC.